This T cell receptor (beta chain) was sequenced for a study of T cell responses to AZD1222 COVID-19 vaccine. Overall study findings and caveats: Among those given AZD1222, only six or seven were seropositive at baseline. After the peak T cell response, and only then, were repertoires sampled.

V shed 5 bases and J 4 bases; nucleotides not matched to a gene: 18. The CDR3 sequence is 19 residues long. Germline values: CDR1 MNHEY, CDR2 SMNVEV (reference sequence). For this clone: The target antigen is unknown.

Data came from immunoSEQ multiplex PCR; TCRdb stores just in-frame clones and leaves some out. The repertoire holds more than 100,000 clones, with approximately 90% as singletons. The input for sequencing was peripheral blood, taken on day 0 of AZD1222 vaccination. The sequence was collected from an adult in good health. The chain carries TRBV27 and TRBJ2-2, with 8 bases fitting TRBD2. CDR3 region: CASSPNLRPGGRGTGELFF. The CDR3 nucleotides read TGTGCCAGCAGTCCAAATCTCAGGCCGGGGGGGCGCGGCACCGGGGAGCTGTTTTTT.